The 15 T cell receptor beta chains in this list originate from one sample, sequenced in a study of blood T cell repertoires in COVID-19. Generated by immunoSEQ multiplex PCR, the TCRdb table keeps only in-frame clones and is missing some. The sample gives approximately 200,000 clones, around 91% of which show up once; about 3% is in the top ten. Sequencing was carried out using PBMCs or T cells enriched from blood (not recorded which). Receptors originate from a young woman in a cohort exposed to, infected with or recovered from COVID-19 (not recorded which).

V is TRBV7-3 and J is TRBJ2-1, with TRBD2 matching over 9 bases. CDR3 length equals 17 residues. CDR1 and CDR2 from the germline V gene are SGHTA and FQGTGA. The junction had 5 bases not matched to a gene; V was cut back by 2 bases and J by 0 bases. The CDR3, as DNA: TGTGCCAGCAGCTTAGATGGTAGCGGGAGCTCCTACAATGAGCAGTTCTTC. Translating it yields CASSLDGSGSSYNEQFF. Using reference TRBV7-3 and TRBJ2-1 for the parts outside the CDR3, the full variable domain is GAGVSQTPSNKVTEKGKYVELRCDPISGHTALYWYRQSLGQGPEFLIYFQGTGAADDSGLPNDRFFAVRPEGSVSTLKIQRTERGDSAVYLCASSLDGSGSSYNEQFFGPGTRLTVL.

There are a few counts of this clone. The rearrangement joins TRBV14 to TRBJ1-2; 8 bases are shared with TRBD1. With 4 bases clipped from V and 5 bases from J, the junction kept 6 bases outside the gene matches. The CDR3 length is 14 residues. From germline, CDR1 is SGHDN and CDR2 FVKESK. The CDR3 DNA reads TGTGCCAGCAGCCCTACAGGGGGAACGTATGGCTACACCTTC. Residues: CASSPTGGTYGYTF.

V and J are TRBV25-1 and TRBJ2-5; 8 nucleotides line up with TRBD2. The CDR3 has 15 amino acids. V lost 7 bases, J lost 5 bases, and 12 bases stayed unmatched. Germline V gives CDR1 MGHDK, CDR2 SYGVNS. The CDR3 bases are TGTGCCAGCACCACGACCCGGACGGGGGGGGAGACCCAGTACTTC. Translation: CASTTTRTGGETQYF.

The CDR3 is CASGTGGDLNEQFF. CDR3 coding DNA: TGTGCCAGCGGAACTGGGGGGGACCTCAATGAGCAGTTCTTC. This rearrangement joins TRBV5-5 to TRBJ2-1; 7 bases agree with TRBD2. Per the germline V gene, CDR1 is SGHKS and CDR2 is YYEKEE (reference sequence). J gave up 6 bases and V 7 bases, and 10 bases lay outside the gene matches. CDR3 length: 14 amino acids.

The chain is built from TRBV3-1 (or the pseudogene TRBV3-2) and TRBJ2-2, with unresolved D. Germline V CDR1 and CDR2: LGHDT, YNNKEL (reference sequence). The V gene lost 2 bases and the J gene lost 6 bases, with 7 bases spanning the gap. The CDR3 extends over 13 amino acids. CDR3 amino acids: CASSQNTAGELFF. The CDR3 DNA is TGTGCCAGCAGCCAAAATACGGCCGGGGAGCTGTTTTTT.

The rearrangement links TRBV11-2 to TRBJ2-5; D remains unclear. The CDR3 covers 13 residues. V lost 0 bases to trimming and J lost 6 bases, with 8 bases between them. Germline lookup yields CDR1 SGHAT and CDR2 FQNNGV. CDR3 nucleotides: TGTGCCAGCAGCTTAGACCCCCTACAGACCCAGTACTTC. Translating it yields CASSLDPLQTQYF.

The rearrangement links TRBV11-1 to TRBJ2-7, with 9 bases identical to TRBD2. CDR1 SGHAT and CDR2 FQDESV come from the germline V gene (reference sequence). CDR3 size: 15 residues. The V gene end was trimmed by 2 bases and the J gene end by 3 bases; junction bases not matched to a gene: 5. The CDR3 reads CASSLSGGPRYEQYF. In nucleotides, the CDR3 is TGTGCCAGCAGCTTAAGCGGGGGGCCTCGCTACGAGCAGTACTTC.

The rearrangement joins TRBV7-6 to TRBJ2-1; unclear D gene. Per germline, CDR1 SGHVS and CDR2 FNYEAQ. The ends were cut back, 5 bases at V and 3 bases at J, with 8 bases in the middle. This CDR3 comprises 13 residues. CDR3 coding DNA: TGTGCCAGCAGCGTAACGGTCTACAATGAGCAGTTCTTC. The encoded protein is CASSVTVYNEQFF.

The chain combines TRBV7-3 with TRBJ2-2; D gene ambiguous. The CDR3 has 16 residues. Trimming stripped 0 bases from V and 3 bases from J, with 11 bases between. In germline, CDR1 is SGHTA, CDR2 FQGTGA. CDR3 sequence: CASSLTRGTDTGELFF. CDR3 sequence (DNA): TGTGCCAGCAGCTTAACTCGCGGAACTGACACCGGGGAGCTGTTTTTT.

V gene TRBV5-6 combines with J gene TRBJ2-3, with a possible D match to TRBD1 (5 bases). Germline V CDR1 and CDR2: SGHDT, YYEEEE. This CDR3 contains 13 residues. Trimming stripped 5 bases from V and 5 bases from J, with 12 bases between. CDR3 residues: CASRLQGIDTQYF. Written as DNA, the CDR3 is TGTGCCAGCAGGCTCCAGGGTATAGATACGCAGTATTTT.

The CDR3, as DNA: TGTGCCAGCAGTTTCTCCCTAACTAGCGCCTACAATGAGCAGTTCTTC. As protein: CASSFSLTSAYNEQFF. The chain combines TRBV27 with TRBJ2-1; 7 nucleotides match TRBD2. This CDR3 is 16 amino acids long. From germline, CDR1 is MNHEY and CDR2 SMNVEV (reference sequence). The trim removed 3 bases at V and 2 bases at J, leaving 7 bases unmatched.

The rearrangement joins TRBV19 to TRBJ2-1, with 8 nucleotides matching TRBD2. The CDR3 extends over 15 amino acids. J gave up 8 bases and V 2 bases, and 8 bases lay outside the gene matches. In germline, CDR1 is LNHDA, CDR2 SQIVND (reference sequence). CDR3 nucleotide sequence: TGTGCCAGTAGTATATTAAGCGGGAGAAGAGATGAGCAGTTCTTC. Translating it yields CASSILSGRRDEQFF.

The gene calls are TRBV2 and TRBJ1-1; no clear D gene. The ends were cut back, 5 bases at V and 3 bases at J, with 13 bases in the middle. CDR3 size: 14 residues. Germline loops: CDR1 SNHLY, CDR2 FYNNEI. DNA of the CDR3: TGTGCCAGCAGTTTACGGGGTTGGGACACTGAAGCTTTCTTT. Protein product: CASSLRGWDTEAFF.

This chain links TRBV11-3 with TRBJ2-1; 7 nucleotides align to TRBD2. This CDR3 has 17 residues. Germline V gene data show CDR1 as SGHNT and CDR2 as YENEEA. Trimming at V came to 4 bases and at J to 5 bases, leaving 14 bases not matched to a gene. The CDR3 DNA reads TGTGCCAGCAGCTACAACGGGGGGATCGGCATACACAATGAGCAGTTCTTC. It yields the protein CASSYNGGIGIHNEQFF.

The chain links TRBV5-1 to TRBJ2-5; 7 nucleotides agree with TRBD2. Germline lookup yields CDR1 SGHRS and CDR2 YFSETQ. The CDR3 spans 16 residues. Germline trimming cut 0 bases from V and 2 bases from J; bases unmatched to any gene: 7. DNA for the CDR3: TGCGCCAGCAGCTTGGGGGTTGGGGACTATCAAGAGACCCAGTACTTC. Translating it yields CASSLGVGDYQETQYF.